This TCR beta chain was documented in a study of blood T cell repertoires in COVID-19. Germline values: CDR1 LGHDT, CDR2 YNNKEL (reference sequence). The CDR3 length is 14 residues. Trimming stripped 4 bases from V and 8 bases from J, with 14 bases between. This clone was seen just once. Method: immunoSEQ multiplex PCR; TCRdb's copy keeps in-frame clones and lacks some. Of about 280,000 clones in the sample, around 85% were seen once. The recovered donors of Cohort 3 showed two negative PCRs, clearance, or symptom resolution. This TCR derives from a woman aged 45-60 years who had recovered from COVID-19. Specimen: PBMCs or T cells enriched from blood (not recorded which). The rearrangement joins TRBV3-1 (or the pseudogene TRBV3-2) to TRBJ1-4, with a weak D call TRBD1 (6 bases). The CDR3 reads CASSLGDQGEKLFF. The CDR3 DNA reads as TGTGCCAGCAGCCTTGGGGACCAGGGGGAAAAACTGTTTTTT.